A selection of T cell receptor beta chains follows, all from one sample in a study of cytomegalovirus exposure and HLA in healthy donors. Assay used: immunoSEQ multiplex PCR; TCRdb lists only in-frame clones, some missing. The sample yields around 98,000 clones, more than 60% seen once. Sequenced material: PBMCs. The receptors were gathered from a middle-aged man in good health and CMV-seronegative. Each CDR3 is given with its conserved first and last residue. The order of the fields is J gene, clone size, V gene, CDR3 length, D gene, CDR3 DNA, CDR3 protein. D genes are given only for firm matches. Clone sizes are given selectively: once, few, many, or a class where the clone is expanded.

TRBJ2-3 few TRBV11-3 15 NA TGTGCCAGCAGCTTAGATCCGGGGAGCACAGATACGCAGTATTTT CASSLDPGSTDTQYF
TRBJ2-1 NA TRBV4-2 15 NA TGTGCCAGCAGCCAAGCGGGCGGGGGCGGTGGTGAGCAGTTCTTC CASSQAGGGGGEQFF
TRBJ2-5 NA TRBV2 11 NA TGTGCCAGCAGTGAGTCGGAGACCCAGTACTTC CASSESETQYF
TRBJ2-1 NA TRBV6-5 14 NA TGTGCCAGCAGTACAGAAGAGTCTTACAATGAGCAGTTCTTC CASSTEESYNEQFF
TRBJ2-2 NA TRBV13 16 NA TGTGCCAGCAGCTTAGAAGCCGGGTACAACACCGGGGAGCTGTTTTTT CASSLEAGYNTGELFF
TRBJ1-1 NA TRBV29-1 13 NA TGCAGCGTTATTACAGGGATTCGCACTGAAGCTTTCTTT CSVITGIRTEAFF
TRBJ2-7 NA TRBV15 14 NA TGTGCCACCAGCAGTCCAGGGGCCTCGGACGAGCAGTACTTC CATSSPGASDEQYF
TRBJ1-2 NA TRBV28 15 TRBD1 TGTGCCAGCAAAGCTACGGGACAGCACAACTATGGCTACACCTTC CASKATGQHNYGYTF
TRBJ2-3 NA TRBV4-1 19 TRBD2 TGCGCCAGCAGCCAAGACCCTAGCGGGGAACACATTTCCACAGATACGCAGTATTTT CASSQDPSGEHISTDTQYF
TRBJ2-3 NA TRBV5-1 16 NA TGCGCCAGCAGCTTGTGGAGACAGGGAGGTTCAGATACGCAGTATTTT CASSLWRQGGSDTQYF
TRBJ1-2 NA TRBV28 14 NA TGTGCCAGCACCAAAGGAGGAACCAACTATGGCTACACCTTC CASTKGGTNYGYTF
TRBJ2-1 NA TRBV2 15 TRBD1 TGTGCCAGCAGTGGTCTCAGGGGGCCATACAATGAGCAGTTCTTC CASSGLRGPYNEQFF
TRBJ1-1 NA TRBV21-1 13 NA TGTGCCAGCAGCGGGGAGTCCCTATCTGAAGCTTTCTTT CASSGESLSEAFF
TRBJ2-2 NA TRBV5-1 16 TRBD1 TGCGCCAGCAGCGACAGGACAGGGAAGAACACCGGGGAGCTGTTTTTT CASSDRTGKNTGELFF
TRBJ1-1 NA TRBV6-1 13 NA TGTGCCAGCATCTTGGCGGGGACCACTGAAGCTTTCTTT CASILAGTTEAFF
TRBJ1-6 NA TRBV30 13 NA TGTGCCTGGACCCAGGGATTGAATTCACCCCTCCACTTT CAWTQGLNSPLHF
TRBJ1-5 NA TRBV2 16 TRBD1 TGTGCCAGCAGCTACCGACAGGGCATTTCCAATCAGCCCCAGCATTTT CASSYRQGISNQPQHF
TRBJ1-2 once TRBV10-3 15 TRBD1 TGTGCCATCAGTGAGTCGACGGCAGGGGGCGGCGGCTACACCTTC CAISESTAGGGGYTF
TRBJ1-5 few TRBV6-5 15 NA TGTGCCAGCAGAATGAAGGGGTTCGTGAATCAGCCCCAGCATTTT CASRMKGFVNQPQHF
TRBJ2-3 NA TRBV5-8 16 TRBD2 TGTGCCAGCAGCACAGGACTAGCGGGAGGAATAGATACGCAGTATTTT CASSTGLAGGIDTQYF
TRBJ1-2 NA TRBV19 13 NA TGTGCCAGTACCCTCGACAGGAACTATGGCTACACCTTC CASTLDRNYGYTF
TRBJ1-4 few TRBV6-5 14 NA TGTGCCAGCAGGGAGGGGCTACGGGGGGAAAAACTGTTTTTT CASREGLRGEKLFF
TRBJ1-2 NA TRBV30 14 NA TGTGCCTGGAGTCGGACAGCTCAGAACTATGGCTACACCTTC CAWSRTAQNYGYTF
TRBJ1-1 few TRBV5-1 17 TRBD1 TGCGCCAGCACCAGGGGGGGTCAGGGGGCTTGGACCACTGAAGCTTTCTTT CASTRGGQGAWTTEAFF
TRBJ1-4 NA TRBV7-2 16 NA TGTGCCAGCAGCTCCCAGCCTCCGGGGGATAATGAAAAACTGTTTTTT CASSSQPPGDNEKLFF
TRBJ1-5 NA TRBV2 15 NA TGTGCCAGCAGTAGGGACCTGGCGGGGGGGCAGCCCCAGCATTTT CASSRDLAGGQPQHF
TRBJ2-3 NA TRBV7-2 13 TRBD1 TGTGCCAGCAGCTCAGGACAGGAGGATACGCAGTATTTT CASSSGQEDTQYF
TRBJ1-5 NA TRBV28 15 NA TGTGCCAGCACCTCATCCCAGGGTAGCAATCAGCCCCAGCATTTT CASTSSQGSNQPQHF